Below are 4 T cell receptor beta chains sequenced from a single sample in a study of cytotoxic CD8 clonotypes in ibrutinib-treated CLL. Produced via immunoSEQ multiplex PCR; TCRdb's table is partial and in-frame only. This table holds under 300,000 clones, about three quarters found once. The sequencing used PBMCs, collected after 24 months of ibrutinib treatment. Every receptor here comes from a human donor with chronic lymphocytic leukemia.

The V gene is TRBV11-3, the J gene TRBJ2-1; unclear D gene. Germline V lookup: CDR1 SGHNT, CDR2 YENEEA. Trimming cost V 5 bases and J 6 bases, with 20 bases left between them. There are 16 residues in the CDR3. CDR3 region: CASSRSLGVGFNEQFF. For the CDR3, the DNA is TGTGCCAGCAGCCGTAGTTTAGGAGTTGGGTTCAATGAGCAGTTCTTC.

The rearrangement links TRBV7-3 to TRBJ2-5; D is possibly TRBD1 (5 bases). Germline CDR1 and CDR2: SGHTA and FQGTGA. There are 14 residues in the CDR3. The ends were cut back, 2 bases at V and 3 bases at J, with 10 bases in the middle. CDR3 DNA: TGTGCCAGCAGCTTACGCGGCAGGGAAGAGACCCAGTACTTC. It yields the protein CASSLRGREETQYF.

This clone was observed a handful of times. V gene TRBV30 combines with J gene TRBJ2-7; possibly TRBD1 or TRBD2 for D (5 bases each). Trimming removed 1 base from V and 0 bases from J, with 13 bases in between. Per the germline V gene, CDR1 is GTSNPN and CDR2 is SVGIG (reference sequence). The CDR3 is made up of 15 amino acids. CDR3 sequence reads: CAWSAPGTNSYEQYF. The CDR3 DNA sequence: TGTGCCTGGAGTGCCCCCGGGACCAACTCCTACGAGCAGTACTTC. The variable domain in full, completed from reference TRBV30 and TRBJ2-7, reads SQTIHQWPATLVQPVGSPLSLECTVEGTSNPNLYWYRQAAGRGLQLLFYSVGIGQISSEVPQNLSASRPQDRQFILSSKKLLLSDSGFYLCAWSAPGTNSYEQYFGPGTRLTVT.

The CDR3 DNA follows: TGCAGTGCGGAGTTCATGGGGCGGCAGTTCTTC. This sequence encodes CSAEFMGRQFF. V is TRBV20-1 and J is TRBJ2-1, with D possibly TRBD1 on 5 matching bases. From germline, CDR1 is DFQATT and CDR2 SNEGSKA (reference sequence). CDR3 size: 11 residues. V shed 6 bases and J shed 12 bases, with 15 bases lying between them.